These 15 T cell receptor beta chains came from one sample sequenced in a study of T cell changes during pregnancy in multiple sclerosis. Generated by immunoSEQ multiplex PCR, the TCRdb table keeps only in-frame clones and is missing some. The sample has 90,000 to 120,000 clones; more than 85% are singletons. The sequenced sample was peripheral blood, obtained after pregnancy. Every receptor here comes from a female donor with multiple sclerosis, enrolled in a pregnancy study.

The chain combines TRBV13 with TRBJ2-7; D possibly corresponds to TRBD2 (6 bases). This CDR3 spans 14 amino acids. The germline V gene encodes CDR1 PRHDT and CDR2 FYEKMQ (reference sequence). The V gene lost 4 bases and the J gene lost 4 bases, with 14 bases spanning the gap. The CDR3 here is CASSSGTVLYEQYF. The DNA of the CDR3 is TGTGCCAGCAGCTCAGGGACTGTCTTGTACGAGCAGTACTTC.

This chain links TRBV18 with TRBJ2-4; tentative D call: TRBD2 (5 bases). The CDR3 sequence is 14 residues long. V was clipped by 2 bases and J by 5 bases, with 10 bases between them. Germline assignment: CDR1 KGHSH and CDR2 LQKENI. CDR3 sequence: CASSPGRTQNIQYF. CDR3 coding DNA: TGTGCCAGCTCACCAGGGAGAACACAAAACATTCAGTACTTC.

The V and J genes are TRBV18 and TRBJ2-3; D gene uncertain. There are 15 residues in the CDR3. Germline V gives CDR1 KGHSH, CDR2 LQKENI. The V end lost 3 bases, the J end lost 0 bases, and 10 bases lay between the germline ends. The CDR3 sequence: CASSPAASSTDTQYF. The CDR3 bases are TGTGCCAGCTCACCGGCGGCCTCTAGCACAGATACGCAGTATTTT. Together with reference TRBV18 and TRBJ2-3, the CDR3 gives the full variable domain: NAGVMQNPRHLVRRRGQEARLRCSPMKGHSHVYWYRQLPEEGLKFMVYLQKENIIDESGMPKERFSAEFPKEGPSILRIQQVVRGDSAAYFCASSPAASSTDTQYFGPGTRLTVL.

The gene calls are TRBV5-1 and TRBJ1-2; TRBD1 matches at 10 bases. CDR3 length: 15 residues. V was clipped by 3 bases and J by 7 bases; unmatched bases: 9. Germline V gene sequence: CDR1 SGHRS, CDR2 YFSETQ. This chain's CDR3 is CASSSSTGGASGYTF. The CDR3, as DNA: TGCGCCAGCAGCTCCTCGACAGGGGGCGCTTCTGGCTACACCTTC. The variable domain in full, with the rest retrieved from reference TRBV5-1 and TRBJ1-2, is KAGVTQTPRYLIKTRGQQVTLSCSPISGHRSVSWYQQTPGQGLQFLFEYFSETQRNKGNFPGRFSGRQFSNSRSEMNVSTLELGDSALYLCASSSSTGGASGYTFGSGTRLTVV.

The chain recombines TRBV11-1 with TRBJ1-4; 8 nucleotides agree with TRBD1. This CDR3 region has 16 residues. Germline V gene lookup returns CDR1 SGHAT and CDR2 FQDESV (reference sequence). Trimming cost V 2 bases and J 8 bases; bases outside gene matches: 10. The CDR3 bases are TGTGCCAGCAGCTTAACCCCGGACAGGGCGACCGAAAAACTGTTTTTT. It yields the protein CASSLTPDRATEKLFF.

The sample holds one count of this clone. The chain has TRBV2 and TRBJ2-5, with unresolved D. Trimming left V 2 bases short and J 2 bases short, with 9 bases between. The CDR3 is 14 residues long. The germline V gene encodes CDR1 SNHLY and CDR2 FYNNEI. The CDR3 loop reads CASSEYRSQETQYF. In nucleotides, the CDR3 is TGTGCCAGCAGTGAATATCGGTCTCAAGAGACCCAGTACTTC.

Comments on this clone: An end of the junction differs from the germline gene, which may be a read error. The same CDR3 also results from other DNA sequences found in this sample. The chain employs TRBV13 and TRBJ1-6; D is perhaps TRBD1 (5 bases). The CDR3 contains 16 residues. Germline lookup yields CDR1 PRHDT and CDR2 FYEKMQ (reference sequence). In DNA form, the CDR3 reads TGTGCCAGCAGCTTACCCAAGGACAAAGGTCGTTCACCCCTTCACTTT. As protein: CASSLPKDKGRSPLHF.

V gene TRBV25-1 combines with J gene TRBJ1-2; a weak D match, TRBD1 (5 bases). V lost 3 bases, J lost 2 bases, and 7 bases lay in between. CDR3 length: 13 residues. Germline assignment: CDR1 MGHDK and CDR2 SYGVNS. This CDR3 reads CASSDGGNYGYTF. Written as DNA, the CDR3 is TGTGCCAGCAGTGATGGGGGGAACTATGGCTACACCTTC.

The chain recombines TRBV6-6 with TRBJ2-2, with TRBD2 identical over 9 bases. Germline V lookup: CDR1 MNHNY, CDR2 SVGAGI (reference sequence). CDR3 size: 16 residues. Trimming cost V 8 bases and J 4 bases; bases outside gene matches: 11. CDR3 nucleotides: TGTGCCAGCCTTCTCGCGGGGGGGGCTATCACCGGGGAGCTGTTTTTT. Protein sequence: CASLLAGGAITGELFF.

The chain joins TRBV5-1 to TRBJ2-1; TRBD1 matches 8 bases. J was trimmed by 5 bases and V by 4 bases; bases with no gene match: 2. Per germline, CDR1 SGHRS and CDR2 YFSETQ. The CDR3 sequence is 13 residues long. CDR3 sequence: CASSNRGDNEQFF. CDR3 nucleotide sequence: TGCGCCAGCAGCAACAGGGGGGACAATGAGCAGTTCTTC. The whole variable domain, remainder taken from reference TRBV5-1 and TRBJ2-1, is KAGVTQTPRYLIKTRGQQVTLSCSPISGHRSVSWYQQTPGQGLQFLFEYFSETQRNKGNFPGRFSGRQFSNSRSEMNVSTLELGDSALYLCASSNRGDNEQFFGPGTRLTVL.

V and J are TRBV9 and TRBJ1-3; 9 bases map to TRBD1. Losses at the gene ends were 4 bases for V and 4 bases for J; bases not matched to a gene: 12. Germline values: CDR1 SGDLS, CDR2 YYNGEE. The CDR3 runs to 17 residues. CDR3 residues: CASSPGTGTVSGNTIYF. CDR3 in DNA: TGTGCCAGCAGCCCTGGGACAGGGACGGTTTCAGGAAACACCATATATTTT. Full variable domain (remainder filled in from reference TRBV9 and TRBJ1-3): DSGVTQTPKHLITATGQRVTLRCSPRSGDLSVYWYQQSLDQGLQFLIQYYNGEERAKGNILERFSAQQFPDLHSELNLSSLELGDSALYFCASSPGTGTVSGNTIYFGEGSWLTVV.

In DNA, the CDR3 is TGTGCCACCAGCAGAGGCCGAGGGACAGGGTCCTACGAGCAGTACTTC. Protein product: CATSRGRGTGSYEQYF. The chain is built from TRBV15 and TRBJ2-7; TRBD1 matches 9 bases. After removal of 1 base from V and 1 base from J, the junction contained 5 bases not matched to a gene. Germline loops: CDR1 LNHNV, CDR2 YYDKDF (reference sequence). CDR3 size: 16 residues. Supplemented by reference TRBV15 and TRBJ2-7, the full variable domain reads DAMVIQNPRYQVTQFGKPVTLSCSQTLNHNVMYWYQQKSSQAPKLLFHYYDKDFNNEADTPDNFQSRRPNTSFCFLDIRSPGLGDTAMYLCATSRGRGTGSYEQYFGPGTRLTVT.

CDR3 amino acids: CASSEGDPGQRVPYEQYF. CDR3 sequence (DNA): TGTGCCAGCAGTGAAGGCGACCCGGGACAACGAGTCCCCTACGAGCAGTACTTC. This chain joins TRBV2 and TRBJ2-7; the D gene is possibly TRBD1 (6 bases). Trimming removed 1 base at V and 2 bases at J, with 21 bases between. Germline values: CDR1 SNHLY, CDR2 FYNNEI. The CDR3 consists of 18 residues.

V usage is TRBV6-5 and J usage is TRBJ2-7; the match to TRBD1 covers 9 bases. The J segment lost 2 bases and the V segment lost 6 bases, leaving 8 bases of the junction unmatched. Germline assignment: CDR1 MNHEY and CDR2 SVGAGI. CDR3 size: 15 residues. Here the CDR3 reads CASSKYRGLPYEQYF. The DNA for the CDR3 is TGTGCCAGCAGCAAATACAGGGGGCTACCCTACGAGCAGTACTTC.

The V gene is TRBV2, the J gene TRBJ2-1; 8 positions match TRBD2. J was trimmed by 5 bases and V by 6 bases; bases with no gene match: 6. The CDR3 totals 14 residues. Germline V gives CDR1 SNHLY, CDR2 FYNNEI. In DNA form, the CDR3 reads TGTGCCAGCAGGGAACTAGCGGTACACAATGAGCAGTTCTTC. Translated: CASRELAVHNEQFF. Full variable domain (rest looked up from reference TRBV2 and TRBJ2-1): EPEVTQTPSHQVTQMGQEVILRCVPISNHLYFYWYRQILGQKVEFLVSFYNNEISEKSEIFDDQFSVERPDGSNFTLKIRSTKLEDSAMYFCASRELAVHNEQFFGPGTRLTVL.